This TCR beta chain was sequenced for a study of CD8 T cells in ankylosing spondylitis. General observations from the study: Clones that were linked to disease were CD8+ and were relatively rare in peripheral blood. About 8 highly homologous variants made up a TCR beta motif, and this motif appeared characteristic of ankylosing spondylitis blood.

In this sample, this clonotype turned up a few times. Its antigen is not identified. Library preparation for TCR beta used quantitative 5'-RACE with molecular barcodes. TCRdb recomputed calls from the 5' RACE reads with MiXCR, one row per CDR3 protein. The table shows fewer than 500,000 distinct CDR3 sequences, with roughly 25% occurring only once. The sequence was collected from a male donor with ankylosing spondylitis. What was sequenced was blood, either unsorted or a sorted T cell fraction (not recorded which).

The CDR3 loop is CASSYSPSSDYNEQFF. The CDR3, as DNA: TGTGCCAGCAGTTACTCCCCGTCTAGCGATTACAATGAGCAGTTCTTC. The chain combines TRBV6-5 with TRBJ2-1; tentative D call: TRBD2 (6 bases). The CDR3 consists of 16 residues. Germline assignment: CDR1 MNHEY and CDR2 SVGAGI. V was pared by 0 bases and J by 4 bases, with 13 bases between.